This T cell receptor beta chain was captured in a study of blood T cell repertoires in COVID-19 (dated by TCRdb to about 2020). Regarding the research as a whole: Collaborator samples came from the United States, Italy and Spain and covered acute and convalescent phases of COVID-19. Samples came from the ongoing ImmuneRACE study (first 160 participants) plus 1,254 subjects from 6 global collaborators. A freely available public database, intended as a resource for researchers studying the immune response to SARS-CoV-2, is where the repertoires were released. The prospective study material was composed of cDNA or gDNA derived from T cells, B-cell-depleted T cells, or PBMCs. A de-identified subject ID, COVID-19 status, age in years and sex were almost always included in the sample metadata. Deeply sampled blood TCRbeta repertoires from subjects exposed to, actively infected with, or recovered from COVID-19 were included in the dataset. HLA class I and class II types, where available, came from metadata supplied by the sample provider rather than from assay-based typing.

One collaborating source in Seattle enrolled patients during active infection and followed them longitudinally through the course of disease. Each collaborating institution followed its own protocols to collect whole blood in K2EDTA tubes. For TCRbeta analysis, collaborator samples were shipped as frozen whole blood, as isolated PBMCs, or as DNA extracted from either sample type. Remarks on this clone: What this receptor recognizes is not known. No clone much larger than this one lies a single base away; base qualities are absent.

The immunoSEQ Assay, a bias-controlled multiplex PCR, was used to amplify TCRbeta CDR3 regions from genomic DNA. The paper's processing steps were these. The number of nucleated cells in each sample was estimated from the amplification of reference gene primers within the assay. Sequence reads were collapsed and filtered to measure the absolute abundance of every unique TCRbeta CDR3 rearrangement. For each sample, productive Simpson clonality was calculated as the square root of Simpson's diversity index over productive rearrangements. The source is immuneACCESS, and TCRdb retained only in-frame sequences with V and J called. Part of the clones is not carried over; for the studies checked, unresolved V genes explain less than half of this, and the remainder is unexplained. The V and J calls and clone size come from that table; D and trimming were worked out from the DNA. This sample has about 250,000 clones in its table, and around 89% of those were observed once. Clones ranked in the top ten supply approximately 6% of the sample.

V sheds 4 bases and J sheds 4 bases, leaving 11 bases between their ends. The CDR3, from cysteine to phenylalanine, totals 13 residues. Only CDR3 DNA remains: 39 bases, in frame from the first base. The CDR1 and CDR2 encoded by the germline V gene (reference sequence) are SGHKS and YYEKEE. What the study reported, not specific to this receptor: How much clinical and demographic metadata was included differed by source and by participant, and the metadata was provided uncurated.

The TCR was taken from a woman aged 25 to 39 with COVID-19, enrolled during active disease. Recombination joined TRBV5-5 with TRBJ1-2; possibly the D gene is TRBD1, per 6 matching bases. The sequencing input was peripheral blood. Here is the DNA: TGTGCCAGCAGCCCCCAGGACAGCTATGGCTACACCTTC. It translates to CASSPQDSYGYTF.